A selection of T cell receptor beta chains follows, all from one sample in a study of T-cell memory formation after mild COVID-19. TCRdb re-analysed the 5' RACE reads in MiXCR, keeping a single row per CDR3 protein. The sample shows hundreds of thousands of distinct CDR3 sequences, roughly 21% of them seen only once. The source material was PBMCs or a T cell subset sorted from them (not recorded which). These receptors came from an adult woman who had mild COVID-19 (a few samples of this study predate the infection). Cell type and time point are not known. Both conserved end residues are part of each CDR3. D genes are given only for firm matches. Expanded clones are given a class, and other clones once, few, many or no size at all.

>-|-|TRBV14|TRBJ2-4
TGTGCCAGCAGCCCGGCGGGACTAGCCAAAAACATTCAGTACTTC
CASSPAGLAKNIQYF
>few|TRBD1|TRBV12-3/TRBV12-4|TRBJ2-1
TGTGCCAGCAGTCCCCCCCGCCGGGACAGGGCTTACAATGAGCAGTTCTTC
CASSPPRRDRAYNEQFF
>-|TRBD2|TRBV6-6|TRBJ2-3
TGTGCCAGCAGACCCCGACTAGCGGGAGGGCCTTTATCAGATACGCAGTATTTT
CASRPRLAGGPLSDTQYF
>few|-|TRBV12-3/TRBV12-4|TRBJ1-2
TGTGCCAGCAGGAATTTTGGGGCGGCTATGGGAGGCTACACCTTC
CASRNFGAAMGGYTF
>few|TRBD1|TRBV6-5|TRBJ2-1
TGTGCCAGCAGCTTCGACAGGGGGTTGCATGAGCAGTTCTTC
CASSFDRGLHEQFF
>-|TRBD2|TRBV6-1|TRBJ2-2
TGTGCCAGCAGGGGACTAGCGGCGACCGGGGAGCTGTTTTTT
CASRGLAATGELFF
>-|TRBD2|TRBV12-3/TRBV12-4|TRBJ2-3
TGTGCCAGCAGGAAAGCGGGGATTACTAGCACAGATACGCAGTATTTT
CASRKAGITSTDTQYF
>-|-|TRBV15|TRBJ2-1
TGTGCCACCAGCAGCCACAGGGCTGACGGGGACCACTTC
CATSSHRADGDHF
>few|-|TRBV7-9|TRBJ1-5
TGTGCCAGCAGTGCGGGTATTTCAGGTCAGCCCCAGCATTTT
CASSAGISGQPQHF
>-|-|TRBV12-3/TRBV12-4|TRBJ2-1
TGTGCCAGCAGTTTAGTCAGGGAGGATGAGCAGTTCTTC
CASSLVREDEQFF